This TCR beta chain was obtained from a study of breast tumors, draining lymph nodes, adjacent tissues (dated by TCRdb to 2016 to 2017). Notes on the research overall: Breast cancer patients provided tumor, adjacent nontumor tissue and axillary lymph nodes, and the study compared the TCR beta repertoires across these three sources. In human breast cancer, the study set out to assess how tumor, surrounding tissue and draining lymph node repertoires relate to one another and whether T cells might be exchanged between them.

The instrument was an Illumina HiSeq 2000. Multiplex PCR amplification was used to generate the TCR beta chain libraries. The amplified TCR beta chain products were analyzed by high-throughput sequencing. TCRdb handled the public reads itself, with Q25 trimming in fastp and clone calling in MiXCR, and kept productive beta chains. CDR3 protein duplicates are merged, each entry listing the most common genes and DNA. The sample yields about 180,000 distinct CDR3 sequences; approximately 33% were counted once. Of the sample, about 4.5% is held by the ten largest clones. This clonotype turned up a few times. No cognate antigen has been identified for it. One base away there is no much larger clone; base qualities are not given. Lymph node samples came from the axillary draining lymph nodes of breast cancer patients. Results and caveats for the whole study, not just this receptor: Tumors showed preferential V and J gene usage, and their T-cell repertoire diversity fell below that of lymph nodes yet above that of nontumor tissue. The data were considered consistent with most tumor T cells being derived from the lymph node and subsequently expanding within tumor tissue. Tumor and nontumor tissue repertoires were found to be significantly more similar in luminal-like than in basal-like breast cancer. The conclusion that tumor T cells originate in lymph nodes was presented as consistent with a hypothesis rather than as directly demonstrated.

This receptor was taken from a female donor with breast cancer. Some clones in this sample may be carry-over from other donors' samples. Sequencing was performed on axillary lymph node tissue.

The nucleotide sequence is given as TGTGCCAGCACCCCCGGGACCACCTACGAGCAGTACTTC. The resulting protein is CASTPGTTYEQYF. The rearrangement combines TRBV6-5 with TRBJ2-7; the D segment may tentatively be TRBD1 or TRBD2, each giving 5 matched bases. V and J are truncated by 7 bases and 2 bases respectively, leaving an intervening sequence of 12 bases. The CDR3, from cysteine to phenylalanine, totals 13 residues. Of all the DNA, just the CDR3 is kept, 39 bases in frame from base 1. CDR1 is given as MNHEY and CDR2 as SVGAGI, both from the germline V gene.